These T cell receptor beta chains were read from a single sample in a study of blood T cells in healthy people across ages. One entry per CDR3 protein results from TCRdb running MiXCR on the 5' RACE reads. The sample contains 650,000 to 800,000 distinct CDR3 sequences, around 43% of which appear only once. The sample taken for sequencing was blood. The receptors shown here come from a man in his fifties or sixties in good health. CDR3s include the opening cysteine and the closing phenylalanine or tryptophan. The D gene is left open where the match is weak. Only some rows state a clone size, as once, few, many or a class for expanded clones.

abundance	v_gene	d_gene	j_gene	CDR3nt	CDR3aa
few	TRBV9	TRBD1	TRBJ2-1	TGTGCCAGCAGCGAGGGGACAGGGTGGGGCAATGAGCAGTTCTTC	CASSEGTGWGNEQFF
NA	TRBV4-3	NA	TRBJ2-3	TGCGCCAGCAGCCAAGGCTTACTCTACTTGGGGGCAGATACGCAGTATTTT	CASSQGLLYLGADTQYF
NA	TRBV9	NA	TRBJ1-3	TGTGCCAGCAGCGCATCCGGGGACCACCGTTTCTCTGGAAACACCATATATTTT	CASSASGDHRFSGNTIYF
NA	TRBV6-2/TRBV6-3	TRBD2	TRBJ2-7	TGTGCCAGCAGTTACTCCGCAGCGGGGGCTGTTAGCTCCTACAATGAGCAGTACTTC	CASSYSAAGAVSSYNEQYF
NA	TRBV27	NA	TRBJ2-5	TGTGCCAGCAGTTTTCGGGCTCTAGCCAGGGGGACCCAGTACTTC	CASSFRALARGTQYF
few	TRBV7-2	NA	TRBJ2-4	TGTGCCAGCAGCTTAGGAGGGGGGAGGATTCAGTACTTC	CASSLGGGRIQYF
NA	TRBV5-5	NA	TRBJ2-3	TGTGCCAGCAGCTTGCGCGACCCTAGCACAGATACGCAGTATTTT	CASSLRDPSTDTQYF
NA	TRBV28	NA	TRBJ2-7	TGTGCCAGCGCGTCAGGCACAACTCTATGGGAGCAGTACTTC	CASASGTTLWEQYF
NA	TRBV6-2/TRBV6-3	TRBD1	TRBJ2-1	TGTGCCAGCAGCACAGGGACAGTTAAGGGGCAGTTCTTC	CASSTGTVKGQFF
NA	TRBV6-5	NA	TRBJ2-7	TGTGCCAGCAGTTACTCGAGTCAGTTCGCCTACGAGCAGTACTTC	CASSYSSQFAYEQYF
few	TRBV6-2/TRBV6-3	TRBD1	TRBJ1-6	TGTGCCAGCAGTTTCGACAGGGGGCTGAATTCACCCCTCCACTTT	CASSFDRGLNSPLHF
few	TRBV12-3/TRBV12-4	NA	TRBJ2-2	TGTGCCAGCACCCAATCGACGACCCCCGGGGAGCTGTTTTTT	CASTQSTTPGELFF
many	TRBV7-2	TRBD1	TRBJ2-7	TGTGCCAGCAGCTTAGCGGGGACAGTGCCCGAGCAGTACTTC	CASSLAGTVPEQYF
NA	TRBV20-1	NA	TRBJ1-1	TGCAGTGCTAGCCGTCCGAGTACAGGGTTGAACACTGAAGCTTTCTTT	CSASRPSTGLNTEAFF
few	TRBV20-1	NA	TRBJ2-1	TGCAGTGCTAGTAGCGGCGACAATGAGCAGTTCTTC	CSASSGDNEQFF
NA	TRBV4-1	NA	TRBJ1-5	TGCGCCAGCAGCCAAGATGTGGGGTGGGATCAGCCCCAGCATTTT	CASSQDVGWDQPQHF
NA	TRBV27	NA	TRBJ1-1	TGTGCCAGCAGTTCCGTTTATCCGGGGGGAGGCACTGAAGCTTTCTTT	CASSSVYPGGGTEAFF
few	TRBV29-1	NA	TRBJ2-7	TGCAGTGTAACATCGTACAATGAGCAGTACTTC	CSVTSYNEQYF
NA	TRBV5-1	NA	TRBJ2-1	TGCGCCAGCAAAAGCGGACTGAGTGAGCAGTTCTTC	CASKSGLSEQFF
NA	TRBV7-2	NA	TRBJ1-4	TGTGCCAGCAGCTTAGGGGGCACCCATGAAAAACTGTTTTTT	CASSLGGTHEKLFF
many	TRBV3-1	NA	TRBJ2-1	TGTGCCAGCAGCCAAGATTATCCCTACAATGAGCAGTTCTTC	CASSQDYPYNEQFF
NA	TRBV7-2	NA	TRBJ2-7	TGTGCCAGCAGCTTGCAGATGGGGGCCTACGAGCAGTACTTC	CASSLQMGAYEQYF
many	TRBV12-3/TRBV12-4	NA	TRBJ2-1	TGTGCCAGCAGTTTTGCTGAGAGCGGAACGGATGAGCAGTTCTTC	CASSFAESGTDEQFF
few	TRBV4-3	NA	TRBJ1-4	TGCGCCAGCAGCCAAGATCGTACGGTGCCTAATGAAAAACTGTTTTTT	CASSQDRTVPNEKLFF
few	TRBV12-3/TRBV12-4	TRBD1	TRBJ1-5	TGTGCCAGCAGTTTGGAGACAGGGGCAAACCGGAGCAATCAGCCCCAGCATTTT	CASSLETGANRSNQPQHF
NA	TRBV29-1	TRBD2	TRBJ2-4	TGCAGCGTTGGACTAGCGGGGAACTTAGCCAAAAACATTCAGTACTTC	CSVGLAGNLAKNIQYF
few	TRBV4-1	NA	TRBJ2-5	TGCGCCAGCAGCCAAGCACAGGGAAAAGAGACCCAGTACTTC	CASSQAQGKETQYF
NA	TRBV30	TRBD1	TRBJ1-2	TGTGCCTGGAGTAAACAGGGGTCTAACTATGGCTACACCTTC	CAWSKQGSNYGYTF
NA	TRBV6-6	TRBD1	TRBJ2-1	TGTGCCAGCAGTTGGGCGACAGGGAGCTCCTACAATGAGCAGTTCTTC	CASSWATGSSYNEQFF
NA	TRBV5-1	NA	TRBJ1-2	TGCGCCAGCAGCTTGGTACAGGGAAACTATGGCTACACCTTC	CASSLVQGNYGYTF
NA	TRBV19	TRBD1	TRBJ1-5	TGTGCCAGTAGGAGATATTGGGACAGCCAGCCCCAGCATTTT	CASRRYWDSQPQHF
NA	TRBV7-9	NA	TRBJ2-3	TGTGCCAGCAGCCCCGCGACCTACCATACGCAGTATTTT	CASSPATYHTQYF